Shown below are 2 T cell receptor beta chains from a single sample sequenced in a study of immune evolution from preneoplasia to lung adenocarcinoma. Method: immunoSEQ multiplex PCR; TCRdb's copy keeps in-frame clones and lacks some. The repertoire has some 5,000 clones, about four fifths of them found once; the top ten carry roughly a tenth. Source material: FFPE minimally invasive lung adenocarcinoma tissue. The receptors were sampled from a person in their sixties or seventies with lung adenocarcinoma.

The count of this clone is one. CDR3 bases: TGTGCCAGCAGATTTGGGACAGGGGGCGCGGGCCGGCAGCCCCAGCATTTT. It codes for CASRFGTGGAGRQPQHF. The chain carries TRBV2 and TRBJ1-5; 12 bases line up with TRBD1. Trimming at V came to 6 bases and at J to 7 bases, leaving 13 bases not matched to a gene. CDR1 is SNHLY, CDR2 FYNNEI, per germline. The CDR3 is 17 residues long. Filled out from reference TRBV2 and TRBJ1-5, the complete variable domain reads EPEVTQTPSHQVTQMGQEVILRCVPISNHLYFYWYRQILGQKVEFLVSFYNNEISEKSEIFDDQFSVERPDGSNFTLKIRSTKLEDSAMYFCASRFGTGGAGRQPQHFGDGTRLSIL.

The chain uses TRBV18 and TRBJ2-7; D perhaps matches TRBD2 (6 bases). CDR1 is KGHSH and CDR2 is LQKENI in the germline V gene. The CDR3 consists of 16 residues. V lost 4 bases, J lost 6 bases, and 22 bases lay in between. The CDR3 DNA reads TGTGCCAGCTCACGCACTGGGGGGAGTAGCACCCTCGAGCAGTACTTC. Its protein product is CASSRTGGSSTLEQYF.